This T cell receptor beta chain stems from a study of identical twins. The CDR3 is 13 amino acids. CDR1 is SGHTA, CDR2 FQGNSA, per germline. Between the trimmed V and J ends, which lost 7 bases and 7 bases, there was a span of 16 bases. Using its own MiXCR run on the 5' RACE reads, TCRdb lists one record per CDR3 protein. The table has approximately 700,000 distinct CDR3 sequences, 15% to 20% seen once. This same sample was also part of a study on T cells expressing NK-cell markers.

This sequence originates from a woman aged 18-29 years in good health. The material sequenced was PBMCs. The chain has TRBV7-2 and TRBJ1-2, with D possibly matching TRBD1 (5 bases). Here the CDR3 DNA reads TGTGCCAGCAAAGATCAGGGCGTCGGTGGCTACACCTTC. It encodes CASKDQGVGGYTF.